One sample yielded the 2 T cell receptor beta chains listed below, sequenced in a study of beta chain features in type 1 diabetes. Isolated RNA was reverse transcribed in full, so expressed TCRB transcripts were sequenced. The assay was immunoSEQ multiplex PCR, and TCRdb's table has in-frame clones only and misses some. The sample lists about 450,000 clones; approximately 10% were seen once. Sequences were obtained from naive CD4+ T cells from blood. Receptors were obtained from a woman between 18 and 29 years old in good health.

This chain joins TRBV12-2 and TRBJ2-2; the DNA was not used to check the table's D call, TRBD2. TRBV12-2 is given as a pseudogene. The CDR3 covers 14 residues. This CDR3 is CASRLKRCTGELFF. The CDR3 bases are TGTGCAAGTCGGTTGAAGCGGTGCACCGGGGAGCTGTTTTTT.

This clone has a handful of counts. The CDR3 spells CAWKYVAGGYTF. CDR3 sequence (DNA): TGTGCCTGGAAGTACGTGGCAGGTGGCTACACCTTC. This rearrangement joins TRBV30 to TRBJ1-2, with D unresolved. This CDR3 contains 12 residues. Germline values: CDR1 GTSNPN, CDR2 SVGIG (reference sequence). V was trimmed by 4 bases and J by 7 bases, leaving 13 bases between them.